This entry concerns a single TCR beta chain. The sample originates from a study of blood T cell repertoires in COVID-19. Study-level background: Donors in the United States, Italy and Spain gave samples during acute or convalescent COVID-19. T cells, B-cell-depleted T cells, or PBMCs supplied cDNA or gDNA.

The CDR3 has 14 amino acids. Looked up from germline, CDR1 is LGHDT and CDR2 is YNNKEL (reference sequence). The V segment lost 5 bases and the J segment 4 bases; nucleotides outside the gene matches: 6. In the original workflow: Estimates of nucleated cell counts were drawn from the amplification of reference gene primers. The table came from immunoSEQ multiplex PCR; TCRdb's copy has only in-frame clones and leaves some out. That table furnishes V, J and clone size, whereas the DNA furnished D and trimming. The sample records around 450,000 clones, roughly nine tenths being singletons. Clinical history as reported by participants underpinned cohort assignment.

This clonotype was sampled from a woman aged 18-35 years with acute COVID-19. Sequencing was performed on PBMCs or T cells enriched from blood (not recorded which). This chain connects TRBV3-1 (or the pseudogene TRBV3-2) to TRBJ2-3, with 7 bases lining up with TRBD2. The CDR3 DNA sequence: TGTGCCAGCAGCGCCCGGGGAGGGGCAGATACGCAGTATTTT. Protein sequence: CASSARGGADTQYF.